The rows below give T cell receptor beta chains drawn from one sample of a study of cytomegalovirus exposure and HLA in healthy donors. Profiling relied on immunoSEQ multiplex PCR, and the TCRdb table lists in-frame clones only, not all of them. The sample shows 110,000 to 150,000 clones, around three quarters of them seen only once. Input material: PBMCs. The receptors come from a woman aged 60-75 years in good health and CMV-seropositive. CDR3s include the opening cysteine and the closing phenylalanine or tryptophan. Fields, in order: J gene, clone size, V gene, D gene, CDR3 protein, CDR3 DNA. A D gene is named only where the DNA matches it firmly. The size field is filled for only some rows; it gives once, few, many or a size class.

TRBJ1-2 | - | TRBV20-1 | - | CSAGTGPGYTF | TGCAGTGCGGGAACAGGGCCTGGCTACACCTTC
TRBJ1-3 | once | TRBV5-1 | - | CASSTTGSSGNTIYF | TGCGCCAGCAGCACAACAGGGAGCTCTGGAAACACCATATATTTT
TRBJ1-2 | - | TRBV28 | - | CASRSQRSRLYGYTF | TGTGCCAGCAGATCCCAGCGGTCGCGGTTGTATGGCTACACCTTC
TRBJ2-7 | - | TRBV5-1 | TRBD1 | CASSYTGGYEQYF | TGCGCCAGCAGCTATACAGGGGGCTACGAGCAGTACTTC
TRBJ2-5 | - | TRBV28 | TRBD1 | CASSPDGTGAGETQYF | TGTGCCAGCAGTCCGGATGGGACAGGGGCTGGGGAGACCCAGTACTTC
TRBJ1-4 | - | TRBV28 | - | CASSSNREGEKLFF | TGTGCCAGCAGCTCCAACCGGGAGGGTGAAAAACTGTTTTTT
TRBJ2-2 | - | TRBV5-4 | - | CASSSPGWDTGELFF | TGTGCCAGCAGCTCCCCAGGGTGGGACACCGGGGAGCTGTTTTTT
TRBJ1-1 | - | TRBV28 | - | CASRGPDTEAFF | TGTGCCAGCAGGGGGCCGGACACTGAAGCTTTCTTT
TRBJ1-5 | few | TRBV6-4 | - | CASSENELREKQPQHF | TGTGCCAGCAGTGAGAATGAGTTGAGGGAAAAGCAGCCCCAGCATTTT
TRBJ1-5 | - | TRBV6-1 | TRBD1 | CASDRDRGLQPQHF | TGTGCCAGCGACCGGGACAGGGGGCTTCAGCCCCAGCATTTT
TRBJ1-1 | - | TRBV28 | - | CASSLGRGNTEAFF | TGTGCCAGCAGTTTGGGGAGGGGAAACACTGAAGCTTTCTTT
TRBJ2-5 | once | TRBV19 | TRBD2 | CASSRLAGEVETQYF | TGTGCCAGTAGTCGACTAGCGGGAGAGGTAGAGACCCAGTACTTC
TRBJ1-3 | once | TRBV7-6 | - | CASSITQDSTGNTIYF | TGTGCCAGCAGCATTACCCAAGACAGCACTGGAAACACCATATATTTT
TRBJ1-1 | - | TRBV7-9 | TRBD1 | CASSLVGQGASEAFF | TGTGCCAGCAGCTTAGTGGGACAGGGGGCATCTGAAGCTTTCTTT
TRBJ1-1 | few | TRBV4-1 | TRBD1 | CASSPGTGSGMNTEAFF | TGCGCCAGCAGCCCAGGGACAGGGAGTGGTATGAACACTGAAGCTTTCTTT
TRBJ2-1 | - | TRBV18 | TRBD1 | CASSPGPGQSSYNEQFF | TGTGCCAGCTCACCCGGACCGGGACAGAGCTCCTACAATGAGCAGTTCTTC
TRBJ2-2 | - | TRBV6-1 | - | CASSASRGAGELFF | TGTGCCAGCAGCGCGTCAAGAGGCGCCGGGGAGCTGTTTTTT
TRBJ2-5 | - | TRBV5-1 | TRBD1 | CASSTGTGGQETQYF | TGCGCCAGCAGCACTGGGACAGGGGGTCAAGAGACCCAGTACTTC
TRBJ1-5 | - | TRBV19 | TRBD1 | CASSPLQGVGGQPQHF | TGTGCCAGTAGTCCTTTACAGGGGGTAGGGGGTCAGCCCCAGCATTTT
TRBJ1-4 | - | TRBV6-1 | - | CASSATWGATNEKLFF | TGTGCCAGCAGTGCAACCTGGGGGGCAACTAATGAAAAACTGTTTTTT
TRBJ1-1 | - | TRBV5-4 | TRBD1 | CASSLPGQKNTEAFF | TGTGCCAGCAGCCTGCCGGGACAGAAAAACACTGAAGCTTTCTTT
TRBJ2-3 | - | TRBV6-4 | - | CASSGDTDTQYF | TGTGCCAGCAGTGGAGACACAGATACGCAGTATTTT
TRBJ2-3 | - | TRBV30 | - | CAWSTGDTQYF | TGTGCCTGGAGTACGGGGGATACGCAGTATTTT
TRBJ1-1 | few | TRBV7-9 | - | CASSLAGANTEAFF | TGTGCCAGCAGCCTTGCTGGGGCGAACACTGAAGCTTTCTTT
TRBJ2-1 | - | TRBV19 | - | CASSIGLPYNEQFF | TGTGCCAGTAGTATAGGTCTCCCCTACAATGAGCAGTTCTTC
TRBJ2-3 | - | TRBV29-1 | - | CSASAGSAQYF | TGCAGCGCGAGTGCGGGTTCAGCGCAGTATTTT
TRBJ2-1 | - | TRBV29-1 | - | CSVAGQNYNEQFF | TGCAGCGTTGCCGGACAGAACTACAATGAGCAGTTCTTC
TRBJ1-5 | once | TRBV5-1 | TRBD1 | CASSTGQGTDQPQHF | TGCGCCAGCAGCACTGGACAGGGAACTGATCAGCCCCAGCATTTT
TRBJ1-5 | - | TRBV15 | - | CATSGAGTLSNQPQHF | TGTGCCACCAGCGGGGCGGGGACCCTTAGCAATCAGCCCCAGCATTTT
TRBJ2-1 | - | TRBV6-1 | TRBD2 | CASSEAPLAGYNEQFF | TGTGCCAGCAGTGAAGCTCCCCTAGCGGGGTACAATGAGCAGTTCTTC
TRBJ1-1 | - | TRBV27 | TRBD1 | CASSFYSGQVKAFF | TGTGCCAGCAGTTTTTACTCCGGACAGGTTAAAGCTTTCTTT